These 6 T cell receptor beta chains were all obtained from the same sample, sequenced in a study of cytomegalovirus exposure and HLA in healthy donors. It was with 60 Vbeta and 13 Jbeta primers that the PCR ran. Repertoires were generated with immunoSEQ multiplex PCR, while TCRdb's copy carries only in-frame clones and drops some. Of approximately 220,000 clones listed, roughly 80% are singletons. Specimen: PBMCs. Source of these receptors: a man aged 25-40 years in good health and CMV-seronegative.

Concerning this clone: The junction differs from germline at one of its ends, possibly a read error. This rearrangement joins TRBV7-7 to TRBJ2-7; D remains unclear. This CDR3 contains 13 residues. Germline CDR1 reads SSHAT; CDR2 reads FNYEAQ (reference sequence). CDR3 bases: TGTGCTAGCAGCTTAAGCATCCAATACGAGCAGTACTTC. Encoded protein: CASSLSIQYEQYF.

The chain joins TRBV13 to TRBJ2-1, with TRBD2 matching 8 bases. CDR3 size: 14 residues. Germline V CDR1 and CDR2: PRHDT, FYEKMQ (reference sequence). Unmatched junction bases numbered 11, after V lost 8 bases and J lost 8 bases. The CDR3 DNA reads TGTGCCAGCTGTAGCGGGGCCAGCTGGGATGAGCAGTTCTTC. This sequence encodes CASCSGASWDEQFF.

V and J are TRBV23-1 and TRBJ1-6, with D maybe TRBD1 (5 bases). TRBV23-1 is assigned to the ORF class and has an uncertain function. Trimming took 1 base from V and 9 from J, leaving 10 bases between them. The CDR3 spans 14 residues. The CDR3 nucleotides are TGCGCCAGCAGTCAATGTCAGGGTTGTTCACCCCTCCACTTT. Translated: CASSQCQGCSPLHF.

The rearrangement links TRBV29-1 to TRBJ2-7; possible D gene TRBD1, 6 bases. V was clipped by 4 bases and J by 2 bases, with 18 bases between them. This CDR3 has 15 residues. CDR1 is SQVTM, CDR2 ANQGSEA, per germline. CDR3 amino acids: CSVVLPRTAPYEQYF. The CDR3 nucleotides read TGCAGCGTTGTTCTCCCCCGGACAGCCCCCTACGAGCAGTACTTC.

The CDR3 sequence is CASRMGPRGSPLHF. DNA for the CDR3: TGTGCCAGCAGGATGGGCCCTCGGGGTTCACCCCTCCACTTT. V and J are TRBV7-9 and TRBJ1-6; D is undetermined. V was shortened by 6 bases and J by 9 bases, with 15 bases between the two germline ends. Germline V lookup: CDR1 SEHNR, CDR2 FQNEAQ (reference sequence). CDR3 length equals 14 residues.

The chain recombines TRBV15 with TRBJ2-1; perhaps TRBD2 as D (6 bases). V dropped 3 bases and J dropped 7 bases, with 16 bases sitting between them. In germline, CDR1 is LNHNV, CDR2 YYDKDF (reference sequence). This CDR3 has 15 amino acids. CDR3 amino acids: CATSSEGLLGNEQFF. In nucleotides, the CDR3 is TGTGCCACCAGCAGTGAAGGACTACTTGGAAATGAGCAGTTCTTC. Full variable domain (rest looked up from reference TRBV15 and TRBJ2-1): DAMVIQNPRYQVTQFGKPVTLSCSQTLNHNVMYWYQQKSSQAPKLLFHYYDKDFNNEADTPDNFQSRRPNTSFCFLDIRSPGLGDTAMYLCATSSEGLLGNEQFFGPGTRLTVL.